The sequence of this T cell receptor beta chain was determined in a study of early T cells in non-severe SARS-CoV-2 infection. Overall study context: Sequenced material consisted of bulk RNA (from unsorted whole blood), and chains were unpaired. The study, taken as a whole, reports: Matching results from VDJdb favored anti-spike CD8 responses, leaving private and CD4 specificities undetected.

Unique molecular identifiers were affixed to single, distinct cDNA molecules. TCRdb reprocessed the 5' RACE reads with MiXCR, giving one entry per CDR3 protein. This table has tens of thousands of distinct CDR3 sequences, about 6.3% appearing once. This clonotype is medium-sized by share. What it binds is not known. The CDR3 length is 14 residues. Looked up from germline, CDR1 is MNHNS and CDR2 is SASEGT. With 2 bases removed from V and 2 bases from J, the gap between germline ends came to 8 bases. The chain links TRBV6-1 to TRBJ2-3; D is unresolved. The specimen comprised whole blood, sampled at baseline. This TCR derives from an adult who was a healthcare worker with PCR-confirmed SARS-CoV-2 infection or an uninfected control (not recorded which). In DNA form, the CDR3 reads TGTGCCAGCAGTGAAACCTGGGTCACAGATACGCAGTATTTT. Its protein product is CASSETWVTDTQYF.